This TCR beta chain was identified during a study of tumor-infiltrating lymphocytes in primary liver carcinoma (dated by TCRdb to the late 2010s). A note on the overall study: Surgical resection was performed in China between 2015 and March 2016 on about 5 patients with histopathologically diagnosed primary liver carcinoma. High reproducibility was observed for the technical replicate repertoires, with mean shared-clone rates around 0.89 and correlation coefficients above 0.95. A total of 35 or so specimens from 5 patients underwent TCRbeta repertoire sequencing, comprising some 25 tumor regions, 5 adjacent noncancerous liver tissues and 5 peripheral blood samples. For each liver tumor, the study sampled five regions along with adjacent normal tissue and blood, and applied TCRbeta repertoire sequencing, expression microarrays and whole-exome sequencing. The tumors of the five patients were staged as T1-T3 N0M0, with maximum diameters ranging from 4.2 to 10 cm. Of the five patients (three men and two women, aged 30 to 69 years), four had hepatocellular carcinoma and one had combined HCC and intrahepatic cholangiocarcinoma. Samples yielded roughly 3.5 to 7.13 million productive TCRbeta reads; read depth did not differ significantly between tissue types.

Results and caveats for the whole study, not just this receptor: Compared with blood, tumors had a significantly larger share of the repertoire taken up by the top 250 clones (p = 0.039). Because the samples were bulk and unsorted, CD4+ and CD8+ T cell repertoires could not be compared. The study included only four to six patients, and the authors note findings should be validated in a larger study. Only the TCR beta chain was sequenced, which likely underestimates true repertoire diversity because unpaired alpha chains were not captured. Repertoire overlap was higher between tumor regions (mean approximately 36%) than tumor-adjacent (approximately 17%) or tumor-blood (approximately 14%) pairs, consistent with antigen-driven expansion.

The cysteine opens and the phenylalanine closes a CDR3 of 13 amino acids. CDR3 DNA is the only sequence kept; it has 39 bases, read in frame from the first base. The germline V gene sets CDR1 to SGHDN and CDR2 to FVKESK. The V end gives up 4 bases and the J end 9 bases, leaving 6 bases in the junction not matched to a gene. Starting from approximately 0.5 ug total RNA, TCRbeta-specific cDNA was produced by reverse transcription with a constant-region primer and ProtoScript II reverse transcriptase. Three nested multiplex PCR rounds, following a slightly modified ARM-PCR procedure, were used to build the TCRbeta libraries. Multiplex TRBV1-TRBV30 forward primers and a Cbeta reverse primer were used in the first two PCR rounds, each of which was run for around 10 cycles. Sample barcodes and Illumina adapters were added in a final 25-cycle PCR with Deep VentR polymerase. Before sequencing, amplicons between 200 and 500 bp were purified from gel using a QIAquick gel extraction kit. The TCRbeta amplicons were sequenced with 250-bp paired-end reads on an Illumina HiSeq 2500. Per the authors' processing: Reads were quality-trimmed with Trimmomatic v0.33, and paired reads were merged with FLASH v1.2.11 to recover full CDR3 sequences. V, D and J germline segments were assigned to the rearranged TCRbeta sequences using MiGEC v1.2.1b. VDJtools v1.0.0 computed clonotype statistics and Shannon-Wiener diversity indices. Except for diversity analysis, only the 250 most abundant clonotypes of each sample were used in subsequent analyses to reduce sampling bias. TCRdb trimmed public reads at Q25 via fastp, called clones via MiXCR and kept in-frame beta chains. When rows share a CDR3 protein, they turn into one entry using the most common DNA and genes. TCRdb's processing, not the study's, gives the V and J calls here. Within this sample are 150,000 to 200,000 distinct CDR3 sequences, with 50% to 75% of them counted one time only. The ten largest clones add up to less than 75% of the sample.

Blood RNA was extracted from unsorted whole blood with TRIzol reagent; germline DNA came from the DNeasy Blood & Tissue kit. At the time of sampling, the patients had chronic HBV infection and had not received any treatment. About 3.6 milliliters of peripheral blood were collected into K2EDTA tubes before surgery. Remarks on this clonotype: No cognate antigen has been identified for it. No base quality values were provided; no much bigger clone lies one nucleotide off.

The sample comprised peripheral blood. This sequence uses TRBV14 and TRBJ2-1; 7 nucleotides in the junction match TRBD2. This TCR was sampled from a man aged 35-49 years with primary liver carcinoma and hepatitis B virus infection. The sequence in DNA is TGTGCCAGCAGCCCCGGACTAGTAGGTGAGCAGTTCTTC. Translated, this gives CASSPGLVGEQFF.